This TCR beta chain was recovered during a study of T cell responses to AZD1222 COVID-19 vaccine. Study observations and caveats: CD4 TCRs linked to vaccination spanned spike, dominating at 160-218 and 743-854.

Sequenced by immunoSEQ multiplex PCR; TCRdb stores in-frame clones only, minus some. The sample yields 85,000 to 90,000 clones, approximately 89% seen once. Germline CDR1 reads WNHNN; CDR2 reads SYGVQD (reference sequence). This CDR3 is built from 14 residues. Unmatched junction bases numbered 7, after V lost 6 bases and J lost 8 bases. Pooled in the analysis were second doses at about 4 or about 12 weeks. A word on this clone: Its target is not known.

The sequence derives from an adult who received the AZD1222 COVID-19 vaccine. The specimen comprised peripheral blood, sampled 28 days after the second AZD1222 dose. This chain uses TRBV10-1 with TRBJ1-4; 9 nucleotides line up with TRBD1. The CDR3 sequence: CASSEGQGGEKLFF. CDR3 DNA sequence: TGCGCCAGCAGCGAGGGACAGGGAGGCGAAAAACTGTTTTTT.